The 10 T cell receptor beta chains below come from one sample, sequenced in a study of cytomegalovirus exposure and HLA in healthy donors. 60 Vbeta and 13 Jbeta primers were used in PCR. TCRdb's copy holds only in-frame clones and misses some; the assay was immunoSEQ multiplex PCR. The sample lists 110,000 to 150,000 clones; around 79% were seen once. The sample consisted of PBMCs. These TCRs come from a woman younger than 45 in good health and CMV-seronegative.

The CDR3 DNA reads as TGCGCCAGCAGCTTAGAGCGGGGGGGCCGAAGTGGAGAGACCCAGTACTTC. Translated, it gives CASSLERGGRSGETQYF. The V gene is TRBV5-1, the J gene TRBJ2-5, with 10 bases lining up with TRBD2. Germline CDR1 is SGHRS and CDR2 is YFSETQ. This CDR3 has 17 residues. J was trimmed by 4 bases and V by 2 bases; bases with no gene match: 11.

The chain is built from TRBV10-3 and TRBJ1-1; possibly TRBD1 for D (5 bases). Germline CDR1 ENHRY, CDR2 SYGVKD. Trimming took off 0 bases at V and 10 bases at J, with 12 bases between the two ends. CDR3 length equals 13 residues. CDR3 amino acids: CAISESGGRGAFF. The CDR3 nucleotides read TGTGCCATCAGTGAGTCGGGTGGGAGGGGAGCTTTCTTT.

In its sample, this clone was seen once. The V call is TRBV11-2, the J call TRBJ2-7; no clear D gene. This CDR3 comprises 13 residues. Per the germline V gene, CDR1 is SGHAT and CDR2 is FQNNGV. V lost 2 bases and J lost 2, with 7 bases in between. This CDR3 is CASSLLETYEQYF. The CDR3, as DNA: TGTGCCAGCAGCTTACTAGAAACCTACGAGCAGTACTTC.

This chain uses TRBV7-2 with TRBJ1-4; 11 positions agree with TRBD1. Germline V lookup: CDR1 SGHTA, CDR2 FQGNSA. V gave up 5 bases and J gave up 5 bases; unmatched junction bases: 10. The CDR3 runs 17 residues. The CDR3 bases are TGTGCCAGCAGCCCCGGCCCCGGGACAGGGGGGAATGAAAAACTGTTTTTT. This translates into CASSPGPGTGGNEKLFF.

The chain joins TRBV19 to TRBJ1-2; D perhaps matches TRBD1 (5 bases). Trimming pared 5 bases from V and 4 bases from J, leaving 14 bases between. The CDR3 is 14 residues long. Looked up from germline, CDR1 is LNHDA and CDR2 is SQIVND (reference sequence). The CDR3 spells CASSLYQGTYGYTF. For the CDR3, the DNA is TGTGCCAGTAGTCTATATCAGGGTACCTATGGCTACACCTTC.

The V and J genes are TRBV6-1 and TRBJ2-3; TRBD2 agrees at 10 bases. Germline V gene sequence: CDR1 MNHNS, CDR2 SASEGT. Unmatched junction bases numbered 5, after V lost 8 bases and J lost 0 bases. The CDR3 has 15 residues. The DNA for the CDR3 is TGTGCCAGCTGGCTAGCGGGGGCTAGCACAGATACGCAGTATTTT. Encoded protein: CASWLAGASTDTQYF.

CDR3 sequence reads: CASSKAETGCAVRNEKLFF. As DNA, the CDR3 is TGTGCCAGCAGCAAAGCGGAGACAGGGTGTGCCGTGCGTAATGAAAAACTGTTTTTT. The rearrangement links TRBV21-1 to TRBJ1-4; the table's D gene call, TRBD1, was not cross checked with the DNA. TRBV21-1 is shown as a pseudogene. The CDR3 totals 19 residues.

The CDR3 spells CASSNTGGGQPQHF. The CDR3, as DNA: TGTGCCAGTAGTAACACAGGGGGCGGTCAGCCCCAGCATTTT. The J gene is TRBJ1-5, the V gene TRBV19; TRBD1 aligns across 9 bases. V lost 4 bases to trimming and J lost 6 bases; unmatched junction nucleotides: 4. Germline V gene lookup returns CDR1 LNHDA and CDR2 SQIVND (reference sequence). CDR3 length equals 14 residues.

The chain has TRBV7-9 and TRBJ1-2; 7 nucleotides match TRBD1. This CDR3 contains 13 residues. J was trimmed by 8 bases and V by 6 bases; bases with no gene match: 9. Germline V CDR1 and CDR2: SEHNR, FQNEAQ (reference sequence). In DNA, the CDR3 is TGTGCCAGCAGTCCCGACAGGGTTCGGGGCTACACCTTC. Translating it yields CASSPDRVRGYTF.

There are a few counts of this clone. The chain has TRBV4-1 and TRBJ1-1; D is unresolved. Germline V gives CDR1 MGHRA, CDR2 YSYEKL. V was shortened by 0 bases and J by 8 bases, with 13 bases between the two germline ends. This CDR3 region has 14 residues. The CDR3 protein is CASSQEGRVYEAFF. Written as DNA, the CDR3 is TGCGCCAGCAGCCAAGAAGGTCGGGTCTACGAAGCTTTCTTT.